The entry that follows covers one TCR beta chain sequence. This record belongs to a study of blood T cell repertoires in COVID-19. At the level of the study: The origin of the acute and convalescent COVID-19 samples was the United States, Italy and Spain. PBMCs, B-cell-depleted T cells, or T cells were the source of the cDNA or gDNA that made up the material.

V lost 10 bases to trimming and J lost 0 bases, with 15 bases between them. Germline V CDR1 and CDR2: MDHEN, SYDVKM. The CDR3 sequence is 14 residues long. Source study methods: Amplification of reference gene primers was used by the study to estimate nucleated cell counts. Clones were read by immunoSEQ multiplex PCR, and TCRdb kept only the in-frame ones, dropping some. V and J calls and clone size come straight from that table; D and trimming were deduced from the DNA. The data show about 170,000 clones, 70% to 90% seen once. This clonotype was obtained from a woman under 30 who had recovered from COVID-19. The V and J genes are TRBV28 and TRBJ1-2; a possible D gene is TRBD1 (6 bases). Input material: PBMCs or T cells enriched from blood (not recorded which). CDR3 loop: CAIAPGAPNYGYTF. In DNA, the CDR3 is TGTGCCATCGCACCAGGGGCCCCTAACTATGGCTACACCTTC.